Here is one T cell receptor (beta chain) with its context. The CDR3 extends over 15 amino acids. V lost 3 bases to trimming and J lost 8 bases, with 14 bases between them. From germline, CDR1 is MNHEY and CDR2 SVGEGT. This sample is drawn from a study of Ad26.COV2.S vaccination and SARS-CoV-2 variants. Method: immunoSEQ multiplex PCR; TCRdb's copy keeps in-frame clones and lacks some. The table lists 380,000 or so clones, under 90% of them singletons. Treatment given: about 20 received Ad26.COV2.S at low or high dose, single or two shots; a few received placebo; per-sample allocation not given. All samples were drawn on day 63, counting from the first vaccine or placebo injection.

Material: peripheral blood, obtained in a trial of Ad26.COV2.S vaccine versus placebo. The chain joins TRBV6-2 or TRBV6-3 to TRBJ1-6; tentatively, D is TRBD1 (5 bases). The sequence derives from a person between 18 and 59 years old who received the Ad26.COV2.S COVID-19 vaccine or a placebo. CDR3 in DNA: TGTGCCAGCAGTTATCCGACAGTGGGTTATTCACCCCTCCACTTT. Translated, it gives CASSYPTVGYSPLHF.